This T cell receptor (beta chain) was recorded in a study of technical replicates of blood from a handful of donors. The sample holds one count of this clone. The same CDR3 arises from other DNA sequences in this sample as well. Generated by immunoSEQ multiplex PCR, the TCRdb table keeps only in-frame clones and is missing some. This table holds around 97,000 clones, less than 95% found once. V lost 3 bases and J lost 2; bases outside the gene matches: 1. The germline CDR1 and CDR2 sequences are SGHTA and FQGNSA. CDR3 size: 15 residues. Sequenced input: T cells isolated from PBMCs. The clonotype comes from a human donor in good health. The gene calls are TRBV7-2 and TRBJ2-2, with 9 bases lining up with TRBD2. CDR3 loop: CASSLTSGNTGELFF. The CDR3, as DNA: TGTGCCAGCAGCTTGACTAGCGGAAACACCGGGGAGCTGTTTTTT. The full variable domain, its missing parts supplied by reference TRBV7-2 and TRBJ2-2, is GAGVSQSPSNKVTEKGKDVELRCDPISGHTALYWYRQSLGQGLEFLIYFQGNSAPDKSGLPSDRFSAERTGGSVSTLTIQRTQQEDSAVYLCASSLTSGNTGELFFGEGSRLTVL.